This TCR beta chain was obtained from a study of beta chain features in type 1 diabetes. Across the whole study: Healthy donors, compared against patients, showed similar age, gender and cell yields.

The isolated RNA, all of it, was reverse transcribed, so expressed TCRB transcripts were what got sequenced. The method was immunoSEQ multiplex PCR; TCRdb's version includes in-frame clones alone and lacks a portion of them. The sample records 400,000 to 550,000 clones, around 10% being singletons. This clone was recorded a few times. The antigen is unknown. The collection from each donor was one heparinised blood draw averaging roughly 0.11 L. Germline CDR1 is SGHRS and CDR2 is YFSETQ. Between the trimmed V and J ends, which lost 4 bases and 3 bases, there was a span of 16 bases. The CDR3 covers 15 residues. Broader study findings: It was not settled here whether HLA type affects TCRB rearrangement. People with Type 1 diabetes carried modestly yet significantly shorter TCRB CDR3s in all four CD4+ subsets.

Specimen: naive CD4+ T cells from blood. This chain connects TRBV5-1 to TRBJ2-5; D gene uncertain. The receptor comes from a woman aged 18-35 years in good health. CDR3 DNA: TGCGCCAGCAGCGCCACCGGCACAAGGGAAGAGACCCAGTACTTC. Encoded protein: CASSATGTREETQYF.